A selection of T cell receptor beta chains follows, all from one sample in a study of cytomegalovirus exposure and HLA in healthy donors. Produced via immunoSEQ multiplex PCR; TCRdb's table is partial and in-frame only. This sample has some 170,000 clones, with around nine tenths found just once. Specimen: PBMCs. These receptors were obtained from a woman aged 25 to 39 in good health and CMV-seronegative. CDR3s include the opening cysteine and the closing phenylalanine or tryptophan. The order of the fields is CDR3 length, V gene, clone size, J gene, D gene, CDR3 DNA, CDR3 protein. D genes are given only for firm matches. Only some rows state a clone size, as once, few, many or a class for expanded clones.

>14|TRBV10-3|-|TRBJ1-1|-
TGTGCCATCAGTGGAGACACTTTTAACACTGAAGCTTTCTTT
CAISGDTFNTEAFF
>14|TRBV30|-|TRBJ2-1|TRBD2
TGTGCCTGGAGTCTAAGCGGGGGGGCCGTTGAGCAGTTCTTC
CAWSLSGGAVEQFF
>12|TRBV2|-|TRBJ1-5|-
TGTGCCAGCAGTGAAAGCCCCCAGCCCCAGCATTTT
CASSESPQPQHF
>15|TRBV14|few|TRBJ2-7|TRBD1
TGTGCCAGCAGCCAAGCGACAGGGACCTTCTACGAGCAGTACTTC
CASSQATGTFYEQYF
>18|TRBV9|-|TRBJ2-3|TRBD2
TGTGCCAGCAGCGTATCCCCGTCCGGACTAGCGCTAACAGATACGCAGTATTTT
CASSVSPSGLALTDTQYF
>14|TRBV7-9|-|TRBJ1-1|-
TGTGCCAGCAGCTCTAGGGCGGGGAACACTGAAGCTTTCTTT
CASSSRAGNTEAFF
>13|TRBV11-3|-|TRBJ1-2|-
TGTGCCAGCAGCGCGACGGGGATCTATGGCTACACCTTC
CASSATGIYGYTF
>11|TRBV7-9|-|TRBJ2-7|-
TGTGCCAGCACCCTACAGGGACCTCCGAGATTT
CASTLQGPPRF
>16|TRBV5-4|-|TRBJ1-1|-
TGTGCCAGCAGCCCATTTACAGGACGGGTGAACACTGAAGCTTTCTTT
CASSPFTGRVNTEAFF
>13|TRBV6-6|-|TRBJ2-7|TRBD1
TGTGCCAGCAGTTTTCGACAGGGCTACGAGCAGTACTTC
CASSFRQGYEQYF
>14|TRBV7-8|-|TRBJ1-1|TRBD1
TGTGCCAGCAGCGCCCGGGACAGTTACACTGAAGCTTTCTTT
CASSARDSYTEAFF
>16|TRBV19|once|TRBJ1-5|-
TGTGCCAGTAGTATGGGGGGGGGCAGCGGGAATCAGCCCCAGCATTTT
CASSMGGGSGNQPQHF
>15|TRBV6-1|-|TRBJ1-5|TRBD1
TGTGCCAGCAGTGAAGGAGCTACAGGGGTTCAGCCCCAGCATTTT
CASSEGATGVQPQHF
>16|TRBV5-4|-|TRBJ1-2|TRBD1
TGTGCCAGCAGCATAGAACCAGGGGGCGCGGGCGATGGCTACACCTTC
CASSIEPGGAGDGYTF
>13|TRBV19|few|TRBJ2-7|-
TGTGCCAGTAGTATGAAGAGCTCCTACGAGCAGTACTTC
CASSMKSSYEQYF
>17|TRBV5-1|-|TRBJ2-1|TRBD1
TGCGCCAGCAGCTCAATGTCCGGGACAGGGACCTACAATGAGCAGTTCTTC
CASSSMSGTGTYNEQFF
>17|TRBV5-6|once|TRBJ1-1|-
TGTGCCAGCAGCTTCGACCTGGACAGCCGGTTGAACACTGAAGCTTTCTTT
CASSFDLDSRLNTEAFF
>16|TRBV10-3|-|TRBJ1-6|-
TGTGCCATCAGTGAGGAGGCCGGTAGGAATAATTCACCCCTCCACTTT
CAISEEAGRNNSPLHF
>15|TRBV11-2|-|TRBJ1-4|TRBD1
TGTGCCAGCAGCCAGGGGGACAGGGTCCCTGAAAAACTGTTTTTT
CASSQGDRVPEKLFF
>13|TRBV2|-|TRBJ1-1|-
TGTGCCAGCACCCAATCAGAGAACACTGAAGCTTTCTTT
CASTQSENTEAFF
>12|TRBV19|few|TRBJ2-2|-
TGTGCCAGTAGTACCGGGACCGGGGAGCTGTTTTTT
CASSTGTGELFF
>18|TRBV18|-|TRBJ2-3|-
TGTGCCAGCTCACCAGGGTCTGTTGAGCTAGGGGGTCCAGATACGCAGTATTTT
CASSPGSVELGGPDTQYF
>16|TRBV6-5|once|TRBJ2-1|TRBD2
TGTGCCAGCAGTTACTCCCCCGGGACTAGACGTAATGAGCAGTTCTTC
CASSYSPGTRRNEQFF
>12|TRBV2|-|TRBJ1-5|TRBD1
TGTGCCAGCGGGACAGGAAGTCAGCCCCAGCATTTT
CASGTGSQPQHF
>15|TRBV5-4|-|TRBJ2-2|TRBD2
TGTGCCAGCAGCTCAACGGGGGGGCTGGCCGGGGAGCTGTTTTTT
CASSSTGGLAGELFF
>15|TRBV14|-|TRBJ1-1|-
TGTGCCAGCAGCCAAGTTCGGCAGGAGAACACTGAAGCTTTCTTT
CASSQVRQENTEAFF
>12|TRBV30|-|TRBJ2-3|-
TGTGCCTGGAGTGCTAGCCAGCCAGCGCAGTATTTT
CAWSASQPAQYF
>15|TRBV6-5|-|TRBJ2-7|-
TGTGCCAGCAGTCGGGGGTCACAATATAACTACGAGCAGTACTTC
CASSRGSQYNYEQYF
>15|TRBV5-1|-|TRBJ1-5|TRBD1
TGCGCCAGCAGCTTAGGGGACAGTAGCAATCAGCCCCAGCATTTT
CASSLGDSSNQPQHF
>13|TRBV5-1|-|TRBJ1-1|-
TGCGCCAGCACCATGGGAGGGGGCACTGAAGCTTTCTTT
CASTMGGGTEAFF
>15|TRBV5-1|-|TRBJ2-1|-
TGCGCCAGCAGCCGCCGGGCAGGGAACGTCTATGAGCAGTTCTTC
CASSRRAGNVYEQFF
>13|TRBV4-3|-|TRBJ1-5|-
TGCGCCAGCAGCCAAGGCCCAGTCTCCCCCCAGCATTTT
CASSQGPVSPQHF
>16|TRBV2|-|TRBJ1-6|TRBD1
TGTGCCAGCAGTTCCGACAGGGTCTTACAAAGCTCACCCCTCCACTTT
CASSSDRVLQSSPLHF
>17|TRBV18|-|TRBJ2-3|TRBD2
TGTGCCAGCTCACCACCCAATAGCGGGGGAGACACAGATACGCAGTATTTT
CASSPPNSGGDTDTQYF
>16|TRBV29-1|-|TRBJ2-2|-
TGCAGCGTGAGGGCTAAAACAGGGATGAACACCGGGGAGCTGTTTTTT
CSVRAKTGMNTGELFF
>15|TRBV7-9|few|TRBJ2-3|TRBD1
TGTGCCAGCAGCGACCGGGACAGGGAGGCAGATACGCAGTATTTT
CASSDRDREADTQYF
>16|TRBV7-9|-|TRBJ2-4|-
TGTGCCAGCAGCGTAGGTCTCGAACTAGCCAAAAACATTCAGTACTTC
CASSVGLELAKNIQYF
>16|TRBV19|-|TRBJ2-7|TRBD2
TGTGCCAGTAAACCGGGTTGGGCTAGCGGCTCCTACGAGCAGTACTTC
CASKPGWASGSYEQYF
>14|TRBV4-1|-|TRBJ2-1|TRBD1
TGCGCCAGCAGCCTCGGGACAGGTTCAAATGAGCAGTTCTTC
CASSLGTGSNEQFF
>16|TRBV27|-|TRBJ2-5|TRBD2
TGTGCCAGCAGTGCCATTCCGGGACTAGCGGGGGAGACCCAGTACTTC
CASSAIPGLAGETQYF